Listed here is a single TCR beta chain. Its antigen is unknown. This sample was included in a study of T cell repertoires in cytomegalovirus infection. Germline V gives CDR1 SGDLS, CDR2 YYNGEE. V shed 1 base and J shed 0 bases, with 19 bases lying between them. The CDR3 contains 18 residues. Points from the study as a whole: Cumulative frequency of public TCR beta families picked out carriers of CMV plus the relevant HLA. HLA-C-restricted CMV clonotypes gave the most frequent clonotype in two of eight donors.

TCRdb re-analysed the reads in MiXCR, keeping a single row per CDR3 protein. The data hold around 530,000 distinct CDR3 sequences, with 16% observed a single time. V and J are TRBV9 and TRBJ1-1; D gene unclear. The receptor comes from a human donor in good health (CMV status not recorded). Some clones in this sample may be carry-over from other donors' samples. Sequencing was carried out using CD8+ T cells from PBMCs. The CDR3 reads CASSVPSGLDTMNTEAFF. The CDR3 DNA reads TGTGCCAGCAGCGTACCGTCCGGGCTGGATACGATGAACACTGAAGCTTTCTTT. The full variable domain, rest sourced from reference TRBV9 and TRBJ1-1, is DSGVTQTPKHLITATGQRVTLRCSPRSGDLSVYWYQQSLDQGLQFLIQYYNGEERAKGNILERFSAQQFPDLHSELNLSSLELGDSALYFCASSVPSGLDTMNTEAFFGQGTRLTVV.